Listed here are 27 T cell receptor beta chains from one sample, sequenced in a study of blood T cell repertoires in COVID-19. Data came from immunoSEQ multiplex PCR; TCRdb stores just in-frame clones and leaves some out. The data show about 300,000 clones, with 85% seen just once and 13% held by the top ten. Sequencing was carried out using peripheral blood. The receptor set was obtained from a human donor in a cohort sampled during active COVID-19.

The chain joins TRBV12-3 or TRBV12-4 to TRBJ2-1; D is perhaps TRBD2 (5 bases). The CDR3 has 13 amino acids. V was pared by 8 bases and J by 0 bases, with 8 bases between. CDR3: CASAGSSYNEQFF. CDR3 bases: TGTGCCAGCGCGGGCAGCTCCTACAATGAGCAGTTCTTC.

This chain connects TRBV27 to TRBJ2-7, with TRBD1 as a possible D gene (7 bases). Between the trimmed V and J ends, which lost 2 bases and 6 bases, there was a span of 11 bases. This CDR3 has 13 amino acids. The germline V gene encodes CDR1 MNHEY and CDR2 SMNVEV (reference sequence). The CDR3 nucleotides are TGTGCCAGCAGTTTAGGCAGGGGGGTCGAGCAGTACTTC. Encoded protein: CASSLGRGVEQYF.

V gene TRBV9 combines with J gene TRBJ2-5; tentatively, D is TRBD1 (6 bases). There are 14 residues in the CDR3. Germline V gene lookup returns CDR1 SGDLS and CDR2 YYNGEE. Trimming shortened V by 0 bases and J by 3 bases, and 9 bases separated the two germline ends. CDR3 residues: CASSVAQGKETQYF. The CDR3 coding sequence is TGTGCCAGCAGCGTAGCACAGGGTAAAGAGACCCAGTACTTC.

This clone was seen only once. The V call is TRBV28, the J call TRBJ1-4, with 9 bases identical to TRBD1. Germline CDR1 is MDHEN and CDR2 is SYDVKM. The length of the CDR3 is 14 residues. With 5 bases clipped from V and 10 bases from J, the junction kept 8 bases outside the gene matches. The CDR3 nucleotides are TGTGCCAGCAGTGCGGGACAGGGAGTACGAAAACTGTTTTTT. Protein: CASSAGQGVRKLFF.

This clone was counted a few times. CDR3 amino acids: CASSYIQQGEAFF. CDR3 bases: TGTGCCAGCAGTTACATCCAACAGGGCGAAGCTTTCTTT. The chain carries TRBV6-5 and TRBJ1-1, with TRBD1 as a possible D gene (6 bases). Between the trimmed V and J ends, which lost 2 bases and 8 bases, there was a span of 12 bases. Germline V gene lookup returns CDR1 MNHEY and CDR2 SVGAGI. The CDR3 totals 13 residues.

V is TRBV7-2 and J is TRBJ2-2; 9 bases match TRBD1. The CDR3 loop spans 14 amino acids. Looked up from germline, CDR1 is SGHTA and CDR2 is FQGNSA. Germline trimming cut 6 bases from V and 6 bases from J; bases unmatched to any gene: 5. The CDR3, as DNA: TGTGCCAGCAGTTCCACAGGGGGCCCCGGGGAGCTGTTTTTT. Translated: CASSSTGGPGELFF.

This sequence joins TRBV6-5 and TRBJ1-1; the match to TRBD1 covers 7 bases. With 9 bases clipped from V and 3 bases from J, the junction kept 10 bases outside the gene matches. The CDR3 spans 14 residues. Germline lookup yields CDR1 MNHEY and CDR2 SVGAGI. The CDR3 region is CASVEGAGDTEAFF. CDR3 bases: TGTGCCAGTGTGGAGGGGGCCGGGGACACTGAAGCTTTCTTT.

The chain is built from TRBV30 and TRBJ2-7, with 7 positions matching TRBD1. Unmatched junction bases numbered 1, after V lost 5 bases and J lost 3 bases. The CDR3 is 11 residues long. CDR1 and CDR2 (germline): GTSNPN, SVGIG (reference sequence). The DNA of the CDR3 is TGTGCCTGGGCAGGGGGCTACGAGCAGTACTTC. Translation: CAWAGGYEQYF. Full variable domain (remainder filled in from reference TRBV30 and TRBJ2-7): SQTIHQWPATLVQPVGSPLSLECTVEGTSNPNLYWYRQAAGRGLQLLFYSVGIGQISSEVPQNLSASRPQDRQFILSSKKLLLSDSGFYLCAWAGGYEQYFGPGTRLTVT.

The chain uses TRBV19 and TRBJ2-5, with 8 bases that match TRBD2. This CDR3 is 15 amino acids long. Germline CDR1 reads LNHDA; CDR2 reads SQIVND (reference sequence). With V trimmed by 7 bases and J by 4 bases, 11 bases remained unmatched. CDR3 nucleotide sequence: TGTGCCAGTACCCATGGGGGACTAGGAGGAGAGACCCAGTACTTC. It is translated as CASTHGGLGGETQYF. Looking up the rest from reference TRBV19 and TRBJ2-5 gives the full variable domain: DGGITQSPKYLFRKEGQNVTLSCEQNLNHDAMYWYRQDPGQGLRLIYYSQIVNDFQKGDIAEGYSVSREKKESFPLTVTSAQKNPTAFYLCASTHGGLGGETQYFGPGTRLLVL.

This chain uses TRBV14 with TRBJ2-7; D unclear. The CDR3 loop spans 10 amino acids. The germline gives CDR1 SGHDN, CDR2 FVKESK. The ends were cut back, 3 bases at V and 5 bases at J, with 2 bases in the middle. The chain's CDR3 is CASSHDEQYF. The CDR3 region has the DNA TGTGCCAGCAGCCACGACGAGCAGTACTTC.

The chain combines TRBV2 with TRBJ1-1; TRBD1 aligns across 9 bases. The junction had 8 bases not matched to a gene; V was cut back by 4 bases and J by 14 bases. Germline values: CDR1 SNHLY, CDR2 FYNNEI. This CDR3 region has 12 residues. CDR3 residues: CASSVLRQGVFF. In DNA, the CDR3 is TGTGCCAGCAGTGTCTTGAGACAGGGGGTCTTCTTT.

This chain joins TRBV19 and TRBJ2-1; D perhaps matches TRBD2 (7 bases). The CDR3 has 15 amino acids. Germline lookup yields CDR1 LNHDA and CDR2 SQIVND (reference sequence). The V end lost 8 bases, the J end lost 1 base, and 15 bases lay between the germline ends. The DNA for the CDR3 is TGTGCCAGTGGGGAGCGGGACACGTCCTACAATGAGCAGTTCTTC. Translated: CASGERDTSYNEQFF. The full variable domain, with the rest looked up from reference TRBV19 and TRBJ2-1, is DGGITQSPKYLFRKEGQNVTLSCEQNLNHDAMYWYRQDPGQGLRLIYYSQIVNDFQKGDIAEGYSVSREKKESFPLTVTSAQKNPTAFYLCASGERDTSYNEQFFGPGTRLTVL.

V and J are TRBV27 and TRBJ2-7; 7 bases agree with TRBD2. J was trimmed by 0 bases and V by 3 bases; bases with no gene match: 5. Per germline, CDR1 MNHEY and CDR2 SMNVEV (reference sequence). CDR3 length: 15 amino acids. This CDR3 reads CASSFAGDPSYEQYF. CDR3 DNA: TGTGCCAGCAGTTTCGCGGGAGATCCCTCCTACGAGCAGTACTTC.

V is TRBV7-6 and J is TRBJ2-7; 11 bases fit TRBD2. V lost 2 bases to trimming and J lost 2 bases; unmatched junction nucleotides: 8. Germline lookup yields CDR1 SGHVS and CDR2 FNYEAQ. The CDR3 loop spans 17 amino acids. This CDR3 reads CASSLFSLAGGAYEQYF. The CDR3 DNA reads TGTGCCAGCAGCTTATTTTCGCTAGCGGGAGGTGCCTACGAGCAGTACTTC.

For the CDR3, the DNA is TGTGCCAGCAGCCAACTTGGAGAAAGCTCCTACGAGCAGTACTTC. The encoded protein is CASSQLGESSYEQYF. The chain employs TRBV7-9 and TRBJ2-7, with D uncertain. Germline V lookup: CDR1 SEHNR, CDR2 FQNEAQ (reference sequence). The V end was cut by 5 bases, the J end by 0 bases, with 14 bases between. The CDR3 runs to 15 residues.

J is TRBJ1-1 and V is TRBV6-5; no clear D gene. The CDR3 totals 15 residues. The germline V gene encodes CDR1 MNHEY and CDR2 SVGAGI. V was trimmed by 0 bases and J by 0 bases, leaving 8 bases between them. CDR3 nucleotide sequence: TGTGCCAGCAGTTACTCCGAGGAATTGAACACTGAAGCTTTCTTT. As protein: CASSYSEELNTEAFF.

This chain uses TRBV11-2 with TRBJ2-7; 7 nucleotides align to TRBD1. The germline CDR1 and CDR2 sequences are SGHAT and FQNNGV. This CDR3 spans 14 amino acids. The V gene end was trimmed by 6 bases and the J gene end by 3 bases; junction bases not matched to a gene: 8. CDR3 region: CASRRQGTRYEQYF. DNA for the CDR3: TGTGCCAGCAGGAGACAGGGAACCCGCTACGAGCAGTACTTC.

V and J are TRBV6-5 and TRBJ1-2; D is undetermined. V lost 4 bases to trimming and J lost 8 bases, with 11 bases between them. Germline V CDR1 and CDR2: MNHEY, SVGAGI. The CDR3 spans 12 residues. In DNA form, the CDR3 reads TGTGCCAGCAGTTCCACCTTCGGGGGCTACACCTTC. Translated, it gives CASSSTFGGYTF.

V is TRBV13 and J is TRBJ2-1, with TRBD1 identical over 7 bases. Germline CDR1 is PRHDT and CDR2 is FYEKMQ (reference sequence). This CDR3 is 15 amino acids long. V dropped 3 bases and J dropped 9; count of bases not matched to a gene: 11. DNA of the CDR3: TGTGCCAGCAGCTTTGGGGACAGACTACACGGTGAGCAGTTCTTC. This sequence encodes CASSFGDRLHGEQFF.

This clone has ten or more counts. The chain couples TRBV18 to TRBJ2-3; 12 bases align to TRBD2. The CDR3 runs to 15 residues. V dropped 3 bases and J dropped 5; count of bases not matched to a gene: 3. Germline V gene sequence: CDR1 KGHSH, CDR2 LQKENI. Written as DNA, the CDR3 is TGTGCCAGCTCACCCTCGACTAGCGGGAGAGATACGCAGTATTTT. Protein: CASSPSTSGRDTQYF.

The chain recombines TRBV28 with TRBJ2-3, with TRBD2 identical over 10 bases. Trimming removed 5 bases from V and 10 bases from J; junction bases left unmatched: 9. Germline V gene sequence: CDR1 MDHEN, CDR2 SYDVKM. This CDR3 spans 14 amino acids. The CDR3 here is CASSPLTSGAAQYF. The DNA of the CDR3 is TGTGCCAGCAGTCCATTAACTAGCGGGGCCGCGCAGTATTTT. The full variable domain, in which reference TRBV28 and TRBJ2-3 provide the parts outside the CDR3, is DVKVTQSSRYLVKRTGEKVFLECVQDMDHENMFWYRQDPGLGLRLIYFSYDVKMKEKGDIPEGYSVSREKKERFSLILESASTNQTSMYLCASSPLTSGAAQYFGPGTRLTVL.

The chain links TRBV6-5 to TRBJ1-6; TRBD1 might be the D (6 bases). The CDR3 runs 16 residues. V lost 4 bases, J lost 7 bases, and 17 bases lay in between. From germline, CDR1 is MNHEY and CDR2 SVGAGI. The CDR3 sequence: CASSSLTTGLNSPLHF. The CDR3 DNA follows: TGTGCCAGCAGTTCCTTAACGACAGGTTTGAATTCACCCCTCCACTTT.

This chain links TRBV5-4 with TRBJ1-2, with 7 bases that match TRBD1. CDR1 and CDR2 from the germline V gene are SGHNT and YYREEE (reference sequence). With V trimmed by 6 bases and J by 8 bases, 10 bases remained unmatched. This CDR3 has 13 amino acids. CDR3 in amino acids: CASTLQGGRGYTF. The CDR3 nucleotides read TGTGCCAGCACCCTGCAGGGGGGACGGGGCTACACCTTC.

The V and J genes are TRBV30 and TRBJ1-4, with D perhaps TRBD1 (6 bases). V gave up 1 base and J gave up 8 bases, with 14 bases separating them. This CDR3 region has 14 residues. Germline CDR1 reads GTSNPN; CDR2 reads SVGIG (reference sequence). The CDR3 DNA follows: TGTGCCTGGAGTGGAGGGGACAATCAAGAAAAACTGTTTTTT. Translating it yields CAWSGGDNQEKLFF.

V gene TRBV19 combines with J gene TRBJ2-2, with 13 bases identical to TRBD2. Germline V CDR1 and CDR2: LNHDA, SQIVND (reference sequence). CDR3 size: 16 residues. V lost 9 bases, J lost 7 bases, and 11 bases stayed unmatched. The CDR3 spells CASWTSGSLAVGELFF. For the CDR3, the DNA is TGTGCCAGCTGGACTAGCGGGAGTCTAGCGGTCGGGGAGCTGTTTTTT.

This clone was observed a few times. The J gene is TRBJ1-2, the V gene TRBV9; D may be TRBD1 (5 bases). The germline CDR1 and CDR2 sequences are SGDLS and YYNGEE. The CDR3 is made up of 14 amino acids. The V gene lost 4 bases and the J gene lost 8 bases, with 18 bases spanning the gap. CDR3 sequence reads: CASSPSGAANGYTF. The CDR3 DNA reads as TGTGCCAGCAGCCCCTCTGGGGCAGCCAACGGCTACACCTTC.

The V call is TRBV7-2, the J call TRBJ1-6; possibly TRBD1 for D (5 bases). This CDR3 spans 14 amino acids. V lost 4 bases, J lost 9 bases, and 13 bases lay in between. Germline V CDR1 and CDR2: SGHTA, FQGNSA. Written as DNA, the CDR3 is TGTGCCAGCAGCTCGCAGGGTTCGGGTTCACCCCTCCACTTT. Translating gives CASSSQGSGSPLHF.